These 2 T cell receptor beta chains came from one sample sequenced in a study of early T cells in non-severe SARS-CoV-2 infection. One entry per CDR3 protein, called by TCRdb with MiXCR from the 5' RACE reads. The sample holds 56,000 or so distinct CDR3 sequences; over 13% are singletons and the top ten take approximately 4%. Sequenced here: whole blood, sampled at baseline. The receptors originated from an adult who was a healthcare worker with PCR-confirmed SARS-CoV-2 infection or an uninfected control (not recorded which).

This clonotype was counted at least ten times. This chain joins TRBV5-6 and TRBJ2-7, with no clear D. The CDR3 sequence is 14 residues long. CDR1 is SGHDT, CDR2 YYEEEE, per germline. The V end was cut by 7 bases, the J end by 1 base, with 15 bases between. This CDR3 reads CASPQRGLSYEQYF. CDR3 DNA sequence: TGTGCCAGCCCTCAGCGAGGATTGTCCTACGAGCAGTACTTC.

This clonotype has more than one count but fewer than ten. V is TRBV29-1 and J is TRBJ1-1; possible D gene TRBD1, 6 bases. Germline V gene lookup returns CDR1 SQVTM and CDR2 ANQGSEA. Trimming cost V 2 bases and J 4 bases, with 11 bases left between them. This CDR3 comprises 13 residues. The CDR3 DNA reads as TGCAGCGTTGAAAGGGACAAGGGCACTGAAGCTTTCTTT. Translating it yields CSVERDKGTEAFF. Variable domain in full (rest from reference TRBV29-1 and TRBJ1-1): SAVISQKPSRDICQRGTSLTIQCQVDSQVTMMFWYRQQPGQSLTLIATANQGSEATYESGFVIDKFPISRPNLTFSTLTVSNMSPEDSSIYLCSVERDKGTEAFFGQGTRLTVV.